This TCR beta chain appears in the sequencing data of a study of cytomegalovirus exposure and HLA in healthy donors. Study-wide results and caveats: A missense DCLRE1C variant was associated with V- and J-gene trimming of TCR beta chains in a later analysis, and an independent cohort replicated the association.

The PCR employed 60 Vbeta primers together with 13 Jbeta primers. The table came from immunoSEQ multiplex PCR; TCRdb's copy has only in-frame clones and leaves some out. Among around 160,000 clones listed, about three quarters were seen once. Worth noting for this clone: The antigen remains unidentified.

Between the trimmed V and J ends, which lost 5 bases and 3 bases, there was a span of 17 bases. The CDR3 runs to 15 residues. CDR1 and CDR2 (germline): SGHTA, FQGNSA. The sample consisted of PBMCs. The origin of this receptor is a man aged 35 to 55 in good health and CMV-seropositive. This rearrangement joins TRBV7-2 to TRBJ2-7, with D possibly being TRBD1 (6 bases). CDR3: CASSNPGHIDYEQYF. In DNA form, the CDR3 reads TGTGCCAGCAGCAACCCGGGACATATCGACTACGAGCAGTACTTC. The whole variable domain, remainder taken from reference TRBV7-2 and TRBJ2-7, is GAGVSQSPSNKVTEKGKDVELRCDPISGHTALYWYRQSLGQGLEFLIYFQGNSAPDKSGLPSDRFSAERTGGSVSTLTIQRTQQEDSAVYLCASSNPGHIDYEQYFGPGTRLTVT.